Below are 14 T cell receptor beta chains sequenced from a single sample in a study of T cells after yellow fever vaccination. MiXCR, run by TCRdb on the 5' RACE reads, gives a single entry per CDR3 protein. The sample lists about 360,000 distinct CDR3 sequences, roughly 6.2% occurring once. Sequencing used PBMCs, obtained 5 days after the yellow fever booster vaccination. Receptors originate from a man under 40 who received the YFV17D yellow fever vaccine.

This clonotype was observed many times. This chain links TRBV12-3 or TRBV12-4 with TRBJ1-1; tentative D call: TRBD1 (5 bases). The CDR3 has 13 amino acids. V was trimmed by 6 bases and J by 3 bases, leaving 11 bases between them. CDR3 in DNA: TGTGCCAGCAGCGGCGGGACTTACACTGAAGCTTTCTTT. Translation gives CASSGGTYTEAFF.

This clonotype was recorded at least ten times. This rearrangement joins TRBV6-6 to TRBJ2-1; 7 bases are shared with TRBD2. The CDR3 totals 13 residues. V shed 8 bases and J 3 bases; nucleotides not matched to a gene: 4. From germline, CDR1 is MNHNY and CDR2 SVGAGI (reference sequence). CDR3 loop: CASLRENYNEQFF. In DNA, the CDR3 is TGTGCCAGCTTGCGGGAGAACTACAATGAGCAGTTCTTC.

This clonotype has a count of ten or more. The chain is built from TRBV7-2 and TRBJ1-1; no firm D call. Trimming pared 5 bases from V and 3 bases from J, leaving 13 bases between. Germline V lookup: CDR1 SGHTA, CDR2 FQGNSA. This CDR3 contains 14 residues. CDR3 nucleotides: TGTGCCAGCAGCCTAGTGGTTTCGGACACTGAAGCTTTCTTT. This encodes CASSLVVSDTEAFF.

The chain's CDR3 is CAWSAQRTTNEKLFF. The CDR3, as DNA: TGTGCCTGGAGTGCACAACGCACAACTAATGAAAAACTGTTTTTT. The rearrangement joins TRBV30 to TRBJ1-4; D unresolved. V was pared by 1 base and J by 0 bases, with 9 bases between. This CDR3 is built from 15 residues. Per the germline V gene, CDR1 is GTSNPN and CDR2 is SVGIG (reference sequence).

This clonotype was seen more than once but under ten times. The chain has TRBV7-9 and TRBJ1-6; D unresolved. V gave up 3 bases and J gave up 10 bases, with 10 bases separating them. Germline values: CDR1 SEHNR, CDR2 FQNEAQ (reference sequence). The CDR3 is 13 amino acids. CDR3 sequence reads: CASSFGDQSPLHF. CDR3 nucleotides: TGTGCCAGCAGCTTCGGGGATCAATCACCCCTCCACTTT.

This clonotype occurred a few times. This chain links TRBV7-2 with TRBJ2-1; TRBD2 might be the D (5 bases). The CDR3 spans 13 residues. The V and J ends lost 2 bases and 6 bases respectively, with 8 bases between them. CDR1 is SGHTA, CDR2 FQGNSA, per germline. The CDR3 protein is CASSLTRSNEQFF. As DNA, the CDR3 is TGTGCCAGCAGCTTAACTAGATCCAATGAGCAGTTCTTC.

The chain uses TRBV20-1 and TRBJ1-2, with a possible D match to TRBD1 (6 bases). Germline V gene data show CDR1 as DFQATT and CDR2 as SNEGSKA (reference sequence). The germline V and J ends were trimmed by 3 bases and 0 bases, with 20 bases remaining between them. The CDR3 length is 17 residues. CDR3: CSARGFPRDTPNYGYTF. For the CDR3, the DNA is TGCAGTGCTAGGGGATTTCCCCGGGACACTCCTAACTATGGCTACACCTTC.

A few counts support this clonotype. The chain employs TRBV5-1 and TRBJ1-4; tentative D call: TRBD1 (6 bases). V shed 0 bases and J shed 8 bases, with 11 bases lying between them. The germline V gene encodes CDR1 SGHRS and CDR2 YFSETQ. The CDR3 consists of 14 residues. DNA of the CDR3: TGCGCCAGCAGCTTGGGCAGGGGCCCGGAAAAACTGTTTTTT. The encoded protein is CASSLGRGPEKLFF.

This clonotype was seen a few times. The chain couples TRBV6-5 to TRBJ1-1; no clear D gene. V was shortened by 2 bases and J by 4 bases, with 14 bases between the two germline ends. CDR1 and CDR2 from the germline V gene are MNHEY and SVGAGI. The CDR3 has 15 amino acids. CDR3 sequence reads: CASSYAGGWVTEAFF. CDR3 in DNA: TGTGCCAGCAGTTACGCAGGAGGCTGGGTCACTGAAGCTTTCTTT.

This clonotype was seen only a few times. The CDR3 spells CASSRARGKETQYF. CDR3 nucleotides: TGTGCCAGCAGTCGTGCGCGGGGCAAAGAGACCCAGTACTTC. V is TRBV6-1 and J is TRBJ2-5; maybe TRBD2 (6 bases). Germline lookup yields CDR1 MNHNS and CDR2 SASEGT. Trimming stripped 5 bases from V and 3 bases from J, with 13 bases between. The CDR3 has 14 amino acids.

This clonotype was counted only a few times. This chain links TRBV12-3 or TRBV12-4 with TRBJ2-6; D remains ambiguous. Trimming pared 6 bases from V and 2 bases from J, leaving 11 bases between. CDR3 length: 15 residues. CDR3 DNA: TGTGCCAGCAGCTTAACAGATCCTGGGGCCAACGTCCTGACTTTC. Translated: CASSLTDPGANVLTF.

In its sample, this clonotype was seen many times. The chain is built from TRBV4-3 and TRBJ2-7; TRBD1 aligns across 7 bases. The V and J ends lost 3 bases and 0 bases, in that order; junction bases with no gene match: 8. The CDR3 totals 16 residues. The germline CDR1 and CDR2 sequences are LGHNA and YSLEER. In DNA, the CDR3 is TGCGCCAGCAGCCACACACAGACAGGGACCTCCTACGAGCAGTACTTC. Translating it yields CASSHTQTGTSYEQYF.

The V gene is TRBV7-2, the J gene TRBJ2-7; D might be TRBD1 (6 bases). The CDR3 is 15 residues long. With 8 bases removed from V and 5 bases from J, the gap between germline ends came to 22 bases. CDR1 and CDR2 from the germline V gene are SGHTA and FQGNSA. The CDR3: CASSLPQGLFNEQYF. In nucleotides, the CDR3 is TGTGCCAGCTCATTACCACAGGGTCTTTTCAACGAGCAGTACTTC. Complete variable domain (other parts from reference TRBV7-2 and TRBJ2-7): GAGVSQSPSNKVTEKGKDVELRCDPISGHTALYWYRQSLGQGLEFLIYFQGNSAPDKSGLPSDRFSAERTGGSVSTLTIQRTQQEDSAVYLCASSLPQGLFNEQYFGPGTRLTVT.

This clonotype was seen only a few times. The rearrangement uses TRBV9 and TRBJ1-5; no definite D call. The CDR3 has 14 amino acids. The V gene lost 3 bases and the J gene lost 3 bases, with 10 bases spanning the gap. Germline lookup yields CDR1 SGDLS and CDR2 YYNGEE. CDR3 coding DNA: TGTGCCAGCAGCGCCGGGCCCCCCAATCAGCCCCAGCATTTT. Protein sequence: CASSAGPPNQPQHF.